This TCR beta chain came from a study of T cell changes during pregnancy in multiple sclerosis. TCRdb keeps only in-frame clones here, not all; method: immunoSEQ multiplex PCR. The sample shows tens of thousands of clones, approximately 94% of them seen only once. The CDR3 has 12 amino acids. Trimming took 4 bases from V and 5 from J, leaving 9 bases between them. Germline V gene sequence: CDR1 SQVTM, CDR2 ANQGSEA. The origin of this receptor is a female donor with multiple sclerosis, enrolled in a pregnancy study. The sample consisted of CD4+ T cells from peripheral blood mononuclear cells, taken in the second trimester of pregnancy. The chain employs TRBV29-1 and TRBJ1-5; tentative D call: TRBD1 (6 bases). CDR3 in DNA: TGCAGCGTTGCGGCAGGGGATCAGCCCCAGCATTTT. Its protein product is CSVAAGDQPQHF.